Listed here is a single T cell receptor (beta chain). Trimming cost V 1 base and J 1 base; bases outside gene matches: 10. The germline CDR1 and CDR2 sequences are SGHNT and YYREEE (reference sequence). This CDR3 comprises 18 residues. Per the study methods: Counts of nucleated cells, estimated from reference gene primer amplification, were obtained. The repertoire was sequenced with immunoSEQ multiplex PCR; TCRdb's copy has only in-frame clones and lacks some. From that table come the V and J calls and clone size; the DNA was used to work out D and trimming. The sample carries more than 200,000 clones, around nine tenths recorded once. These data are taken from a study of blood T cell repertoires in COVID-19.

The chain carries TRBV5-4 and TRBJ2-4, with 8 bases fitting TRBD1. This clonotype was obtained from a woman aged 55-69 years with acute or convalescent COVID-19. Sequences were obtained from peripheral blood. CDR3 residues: CASSLKGVRGPAKNIQYF. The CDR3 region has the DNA TGTGCCAGCAGCTTGAAGGGTGTCAGGGGGCCGGCCAAAAACATTCAGTACTTC. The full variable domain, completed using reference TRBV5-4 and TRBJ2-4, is ETGVTQSPTHLIKTRGQQVTLRCSSQSGHNTVSWYQQALGQGPQFIFQYYREEENGRGNFPPRFSGLQFPNYSSELNVNALELDDSALYLCASSLKGVRGPAKNIQYFGAGTRLSVL.